What follows are 11 T cell receptor beta chains derived from one specimen sequenced in a study of T cell repertoires in cytomegalovirus infection. TCRdb passed the reads through MiXCR, listing each CDR3 protein once. The sample includes approximately 150,000 distinct CDR3 sequences, approximately 17% seen only once; the top ten take roughly a sixth. The sequenced sample consisted of CD8+ T cells from PBMCs. The receptors were sampled from a human donor in good health (CMV status not recorded). Some clones in this sample may be carry-over from other donors' samples.

This clonotype was seen a few times. V is TRBV4-1 and J is TRBJ2-7; 10 bases fit TRBD1. Trimming took 1 base from V and 2 from J; bases not matched to a gene: 2. The CDR3 consists of 15 residues. The germline gives CDR1 MGHRA, CDR2 YSYEKL. The CDR3 protein is CASSQAGTGAYEQYF. In DNA form, the CDR3 reads TGCGCCAGCAGCCAAGCCGGGACAGGGGCCTACGAGCAGTACTTC.

The chain employs TRBV13 and TRBJ2-7; no reliable D call. With 5 bases removed from V and 1 base from J, the gap between germline ends came to 9 bases. CDR3 length equals 13 residues. Germline assignment: CDR1 PRHDT and CDR2 FYEKMQ (reference sequence). CDR3 protein: CASSPFYSYEQYF. CDR3 coding DNA: TGTGCCAGCAGCCCCTTCTATTCCTACGAGCAGTACTTC.

This clonotype was observed at least ten times. CDR3 amino acids: CSASGRVENTIYF. CDR3 nucleotides: TGCAGTGCTAGCGGCAGGGTTGAAAACACCATATATTTT. The V and J genes are TRBV20-1 and TRBJ1-3; D perhaps matches TRBD1 (5 bases). Germline assignment: CDR1 DFQATT and CDR2 SNEGSKA (reference sequence). The germline V and J ends were trimmed by 3 bases and 6 bases, with 12 bases remaining between them. This CDR3 comprises 13 residues.

This clonotype was recorded at least ten times. The rearrangement links TRBV12-3 or TRBV12-4 to TRBJ1-1; D perhaps matches TRBD1 (5 bases). The V end was cut by 5 bases, the J end by 1 base, with 17 bases between. The CDR3 totals 16 residues. CDR3 region: CASSPRQKGKNTEAFF. CDR3 nucleotides: TGTGCCAGCAGTCCTCGACAGAAAGGGAAGAACACTGAAGCTTTCTTT.

This chain joins TRBV28 and TRBJ1-2; a weak D match, TRBD1 (5 bases). This CDR3 is 15 amino acids long. V was shortened by 10 bases and J by 7 bases, with 25 bases between the two germline ends. CDR1 and CDR2 from the germline V gene are MDHEN and SYDVKM. The CDR3 is CATFPGTLFISGYTF. DNA of the CDR3: TGTGCCACTTTTCCGGGGACCCTTTTTATTTCTGGCTACACCTTC.

This clonotype was counted a few times. This rearrangement joins TRBV7-6 to TRBJ2-1; 10 positions agree with TRBD2. CDR1 and CDR2 from the germline V gene are SGHVS and FNYEAQ. V was pared by 0 bases and J by 5 bases, with 4 bases of the junction left unmatched. The CDR3 runs 16 residues. The CDR3: CASSLASSGRDNEQFF. The CDR3 region has the DNA TGTGCCAGCAGCTTAGCTTCCAGCGGGAGGGACAATGAGCAGTTCTTC.

This clonotype appeared a few times. The chain employs TRBV7-9 and TRBJ2-2; D not resolved. This CDR3 is 13 amino acids long. Germline loops: CDR1 SEHNR, CDR2 FQNEAQ (reference sequence). The V end was cut by 2 bases, the J end by 7 bases, with 8 bases between. The CDR3, as DNA: TGTGCCAGCAGCTTAAGGCTAGACGGGGAGCTGTTTTTT. This sequence encodes CASSLRLDGELFF.

The chain joins TRBV7-8 to TRBJ1-6, with D possibly matching TRBD1 (5 bases). With 5 bases removed from V and 0 bases from J, the gap between germline ends came to 8 bases. Germline lookup yields CDR1 SGHVS and CDR2 FQNEAQ. The CDR3 is 15 residues long. The CDR3 loop is CASSPDSSYNSPLHF. In DNA form, the CDR3 reads TGTGCCAGCAGCCCCGACAGCTCCTATAATTCACCCCTCCACTTT.

A few counts support this clonotype. The chain combines TRBV15 with TRBJ2-7, with D possibly being TRBD2 (6 bases). Looked up from germline, CDR1 is LNHNV and CDR2 is YYDKDF (reference sequence). The V end lost 4 bases, the J end lost 0 bases, and 7 bases lay between the germline ends. The CDR3 has 13 amino acids. This chain's CDR3 is CATSTGSSYEQYF. The CDR3 DNA reads as TGTGCCACCAGCACCGGGAGCTCCTACGAGCAGTACTTC.

This chain links TRBV6-2 or TRBV6-3 with TRBJ1-5; 9 nucleotides match TRBD1. J was trimmed by 7 bases and V by 0 bases; bases with no gene match: 4. The length of the CDR3 is 15 residues. The germline CDR1 and CDR2 sequences are MNHEY and SVGEGT. CDR3 protein: CASSYSDRGYQPQHF. As DNA, the CDR3 is TGTGCCAGCAGTTACTCCGACAGGGGGTACCAGCCCCAGCATTTT.

This chain connects TRBV14 to TRBJ2-1; D is undetermined. Trimming stripped 0 bases from V and 1 base from J, with 13 bases between. The CDR3 is made up of 17 amino acids. From germline, CDR1 is SGHDN and CDR2 FVKESK. CDR3 DNA sequence: TGTGCCAGCAGCCAAGATTGGGGTAAAGGTTCCTACAATGAGCAGTTCTTC. Translating it yields CASSQDWGKGSYNEQFF.